This TCR beta chain is from a study of CXCR3-negative and CXCR3-positive naive CD8 T cells. The libraries of TRB cDNA were constructed through 5' RACE using UMI labels. TCRdb reprocessed the 5' RACE reads and keeps a single row for each CDR3 protein, giving no DNA. The table gives roughly 48,000 distinct CDR3 sequences; the top ten clones make up over 14% of it. The CDR3 is made up of 13 amino acids. In germline, CDR1 is LNHNV, CDR2 YYDKDF (reference sequence). V usage is TRBV15 and J usage is TRBJ2-7; TCRdb lists TRBD1, though no DNA is available to test this call. The receptor comes from a human donor in good health. Some clones in this sample may be carry-over from other donors' samples. Material: memory CD8+ T cells from blood. The CDR3 loop reads CATSPDRGREQYF. The variable domain in full, with the rest retrieved from reference TRBV15 and TRBJ2-7, is DAMVIQNPRYQVTQFGKPVTLSCSQTLNHNVMYWYQQKSSQAPKLLFHYYDKDFNNEADTPDNFQSRRPNTSFCFLDIRSPGLGDTAMYLCATSPDRGREQYFGPGTRLTVT.